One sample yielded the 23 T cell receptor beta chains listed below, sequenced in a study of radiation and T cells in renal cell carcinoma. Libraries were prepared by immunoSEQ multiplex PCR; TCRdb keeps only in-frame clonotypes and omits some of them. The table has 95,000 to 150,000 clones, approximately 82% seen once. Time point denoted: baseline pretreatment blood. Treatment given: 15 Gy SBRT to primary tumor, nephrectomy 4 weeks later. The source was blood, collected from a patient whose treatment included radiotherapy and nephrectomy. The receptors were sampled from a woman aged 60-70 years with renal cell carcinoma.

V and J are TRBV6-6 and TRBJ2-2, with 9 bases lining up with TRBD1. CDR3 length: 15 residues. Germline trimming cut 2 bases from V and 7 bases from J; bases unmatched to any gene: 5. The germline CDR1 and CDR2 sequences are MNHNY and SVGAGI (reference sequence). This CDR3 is CASSYLTGGIGELFF. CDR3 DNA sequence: TGTGCCAGCAGTTACCTGACAGGGGGGATCGGGGAGCTGTTTTTT.

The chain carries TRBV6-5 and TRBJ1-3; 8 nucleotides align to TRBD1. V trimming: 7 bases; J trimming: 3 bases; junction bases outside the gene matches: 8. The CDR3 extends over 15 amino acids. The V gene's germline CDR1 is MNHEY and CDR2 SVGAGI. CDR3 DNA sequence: TGTGCCAGCATGGTCACAGGGGGGCATGGAAACACCATATATTTT. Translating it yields CASMVTGGHGNTIYF.

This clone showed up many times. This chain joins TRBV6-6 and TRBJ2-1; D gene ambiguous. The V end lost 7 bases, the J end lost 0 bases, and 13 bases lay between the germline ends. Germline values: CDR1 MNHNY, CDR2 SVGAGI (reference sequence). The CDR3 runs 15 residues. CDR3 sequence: CASTPSRSSYNEQFF. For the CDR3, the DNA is TGTGCCAGCACCCCGAGCCGGAGCTCCTACAATGAGCAGTTCTTC.

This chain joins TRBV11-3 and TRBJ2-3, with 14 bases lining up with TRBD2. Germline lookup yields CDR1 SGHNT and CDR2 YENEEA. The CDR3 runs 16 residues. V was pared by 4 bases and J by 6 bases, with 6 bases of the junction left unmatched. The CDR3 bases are TGTGCCAGCAGCTCAGGACTAGCGGGAGGTGGGGATACGCAGTATTTT. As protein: CASSSGLAGGGDTQYF. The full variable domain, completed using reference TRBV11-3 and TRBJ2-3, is EAGVVQSPRYKIIEKKQPVAFWCNPISGHNTLYWYLQNLGQGPELLIRYENEEAVDDSQLPKDRFSAERLKGVDSTLKIQPAELGDSAVYLCASSSGLAGGGDTQYFGPGTRLTVL.

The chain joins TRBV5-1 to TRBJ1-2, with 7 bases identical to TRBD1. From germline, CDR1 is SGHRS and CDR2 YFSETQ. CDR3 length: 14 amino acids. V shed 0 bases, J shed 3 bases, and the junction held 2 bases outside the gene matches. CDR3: CASSLAGGDYGYTF. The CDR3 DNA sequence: TGCGCCAGCAGCTTGGCAGGGGGGGACTATGGCTACACCTTC.

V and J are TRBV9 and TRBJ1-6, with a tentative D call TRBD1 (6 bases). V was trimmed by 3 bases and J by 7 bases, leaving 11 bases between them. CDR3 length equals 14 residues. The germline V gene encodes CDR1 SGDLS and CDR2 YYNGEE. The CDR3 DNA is TGTGCCAGCAGCGCCCCGGGACAAAATTCACCCCTCCACTTT. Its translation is CASSAPGQNSPLHF.

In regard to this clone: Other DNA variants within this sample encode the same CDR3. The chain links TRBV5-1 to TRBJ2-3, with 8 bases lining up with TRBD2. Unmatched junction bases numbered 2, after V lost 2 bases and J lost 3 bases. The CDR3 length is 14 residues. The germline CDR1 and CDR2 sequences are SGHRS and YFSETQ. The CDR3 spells CASSLVAGTDTQYF. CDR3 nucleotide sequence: TGCGCCAGCAGCTTAGTAGCGGGGACAGATACGCAGTATTTT.

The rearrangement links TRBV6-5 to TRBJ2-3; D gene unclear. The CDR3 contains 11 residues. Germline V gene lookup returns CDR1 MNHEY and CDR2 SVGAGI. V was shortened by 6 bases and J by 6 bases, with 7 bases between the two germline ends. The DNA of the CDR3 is TGTGCCAGCAGCAGACGGGATACGCAGTATTTT. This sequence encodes CASSRRDTQYF.

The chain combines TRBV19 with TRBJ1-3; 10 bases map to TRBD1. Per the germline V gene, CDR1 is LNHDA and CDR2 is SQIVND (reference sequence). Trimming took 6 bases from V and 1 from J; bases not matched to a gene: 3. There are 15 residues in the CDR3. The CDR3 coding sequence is TGTGCCAGTAGGCCGGGACAGGGGTCTGGAAACACCATATATTTT. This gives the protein CASRPGQGSGNTIYF.

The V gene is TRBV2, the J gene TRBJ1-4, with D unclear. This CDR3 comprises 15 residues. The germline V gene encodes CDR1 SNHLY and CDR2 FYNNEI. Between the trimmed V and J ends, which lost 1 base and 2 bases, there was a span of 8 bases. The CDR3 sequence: CASSEVLGTNEKLFF. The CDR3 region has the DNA TGTGCCAGCAGTGAAGTACTCGGGACTAATGAAAAACTGTTTTTT.

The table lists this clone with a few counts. The CDR3 is CASSVEIGPWREQFF. Here the CDR3 DNA reads TGTGCCAGCAGCGTAGAGATAGGGCCGTGGCGCGAGCAGTTCTTC. J is TRBJ2-1 and V is TRBV9; no reliable D call. Germline V gene data show CDR1 as SGDLS and CDR2 as YYNGEE. The CDR3 is made up of 15 amino acids. Trimming pared 0 bases from V and 10 bases from J, leaving 17 bases between.

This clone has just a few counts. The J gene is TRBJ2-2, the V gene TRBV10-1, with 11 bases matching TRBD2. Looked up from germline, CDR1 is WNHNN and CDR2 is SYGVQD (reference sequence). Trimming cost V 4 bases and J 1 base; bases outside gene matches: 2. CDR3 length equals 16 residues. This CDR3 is CASSGLAGMNTGELFF. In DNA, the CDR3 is TGCGCCAGCAGTGGACTAGCGGGGATGAACACCGGGGAGCTGTTTTTT.

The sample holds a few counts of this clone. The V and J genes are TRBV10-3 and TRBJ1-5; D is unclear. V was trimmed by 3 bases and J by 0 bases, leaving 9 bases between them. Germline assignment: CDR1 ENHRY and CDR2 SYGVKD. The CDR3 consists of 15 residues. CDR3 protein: CAISDSEFSNQPQHF. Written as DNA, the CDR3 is TGTGCCATCAGTGATTCGGAATTTAGCAATCAGCCCCAGCATTTT.

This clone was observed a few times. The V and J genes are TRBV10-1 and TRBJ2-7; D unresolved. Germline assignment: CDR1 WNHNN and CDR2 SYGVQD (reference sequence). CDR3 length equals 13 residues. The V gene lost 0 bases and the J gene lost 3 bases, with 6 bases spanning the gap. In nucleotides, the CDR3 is TGCGCCAGCAGTGAGTCGAACAGCTACGAGCAGTACTTC. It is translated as CASSESNSYEQYF.

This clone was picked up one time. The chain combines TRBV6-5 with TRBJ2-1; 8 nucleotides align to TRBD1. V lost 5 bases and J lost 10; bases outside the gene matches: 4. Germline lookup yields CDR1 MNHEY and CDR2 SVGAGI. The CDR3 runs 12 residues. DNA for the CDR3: TGTGCCAGCAGTCACAGGGGGTTGGAGCAGTTCTTC. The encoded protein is CASSHRGLEQFF.

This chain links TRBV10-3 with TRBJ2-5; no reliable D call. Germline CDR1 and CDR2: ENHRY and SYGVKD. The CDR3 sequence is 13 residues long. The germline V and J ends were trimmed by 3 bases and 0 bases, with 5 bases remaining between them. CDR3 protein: CAISDGDQETQYF. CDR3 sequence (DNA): TGTGCCATCAGTGATGGGGACCAAGAGACCCAGTACTTC.

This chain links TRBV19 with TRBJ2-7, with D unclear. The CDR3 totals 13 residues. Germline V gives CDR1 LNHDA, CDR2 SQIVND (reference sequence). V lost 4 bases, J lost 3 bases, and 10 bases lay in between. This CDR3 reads CASSRKVGYEQYF. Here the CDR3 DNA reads TGTGCCAGTAGTAGGAAGGTAGGCTACGAGCAGTACTTC.

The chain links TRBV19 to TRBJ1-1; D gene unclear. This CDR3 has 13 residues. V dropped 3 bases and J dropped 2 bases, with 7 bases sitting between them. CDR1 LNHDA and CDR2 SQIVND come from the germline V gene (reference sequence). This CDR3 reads CASSMGGNTEAFF. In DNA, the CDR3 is TGTGCCAGTAGTATGGGAGGTAACACTGAAGCTTTCTTT.

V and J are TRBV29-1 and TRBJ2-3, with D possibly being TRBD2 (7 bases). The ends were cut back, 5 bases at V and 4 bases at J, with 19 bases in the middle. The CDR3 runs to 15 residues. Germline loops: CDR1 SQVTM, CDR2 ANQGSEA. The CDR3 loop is CSVYPGGQWADTQYF. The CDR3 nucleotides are TGCAGCGTTTACCCCGGGGGGCAATGGGCAGATACGCAGTATTTT.

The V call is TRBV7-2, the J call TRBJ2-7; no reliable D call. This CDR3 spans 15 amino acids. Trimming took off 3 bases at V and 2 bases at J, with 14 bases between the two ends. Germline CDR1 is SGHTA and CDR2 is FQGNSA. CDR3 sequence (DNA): TGTGCCAGCAGCTTCTATGTAGGGCTAACCTACGAGCAGTACTTC. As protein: CASSFYVGLTYEQYF.

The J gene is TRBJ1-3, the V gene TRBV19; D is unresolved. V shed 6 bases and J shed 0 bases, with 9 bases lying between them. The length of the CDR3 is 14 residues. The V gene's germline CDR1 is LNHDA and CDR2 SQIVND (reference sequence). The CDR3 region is CASRQASSGNTIYF. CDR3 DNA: TGTGCCAGTAGGCAGGCGAGCTCTGGAAACACCATATATTTT.

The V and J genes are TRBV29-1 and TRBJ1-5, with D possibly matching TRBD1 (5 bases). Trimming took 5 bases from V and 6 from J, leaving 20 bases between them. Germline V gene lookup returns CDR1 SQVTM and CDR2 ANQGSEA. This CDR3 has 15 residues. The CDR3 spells CSVSWGPTDSQPQHF. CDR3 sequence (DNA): TGCAGCGTTTCTTGGGGCCCGACGGATAGTCAGCCCCAGCATTTT.

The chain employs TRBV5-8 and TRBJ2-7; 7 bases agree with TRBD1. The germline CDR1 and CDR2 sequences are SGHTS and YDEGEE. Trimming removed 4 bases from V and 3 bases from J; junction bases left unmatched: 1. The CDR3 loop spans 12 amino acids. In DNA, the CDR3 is TGTGCCAGCAGCGGGGACAGCTACGAGCAGTACTTC. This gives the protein CASSGDSYEQYF. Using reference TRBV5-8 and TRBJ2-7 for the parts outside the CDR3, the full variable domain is EAGVTQSPTHLIKTRGQQATLRCSPISGHTSVYWYQQALGLGLQFLLWYDEGEERNRGNFPPRFSGRQFPNYSSELNVNALELEDSALYLCASSGDSYEQYFGPGTRLTVT.